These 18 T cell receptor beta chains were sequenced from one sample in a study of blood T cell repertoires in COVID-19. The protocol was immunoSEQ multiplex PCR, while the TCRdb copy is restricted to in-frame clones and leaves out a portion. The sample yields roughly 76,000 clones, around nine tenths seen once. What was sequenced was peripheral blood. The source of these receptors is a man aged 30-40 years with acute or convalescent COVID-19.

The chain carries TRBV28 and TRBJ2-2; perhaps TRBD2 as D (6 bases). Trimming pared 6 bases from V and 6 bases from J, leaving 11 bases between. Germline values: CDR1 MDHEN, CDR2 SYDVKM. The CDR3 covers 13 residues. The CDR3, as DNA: TGTGCCAGCAGCTATCTAGCGCCCGGGGAGCTGTTTTTT. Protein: CASSYLAPGELFF.

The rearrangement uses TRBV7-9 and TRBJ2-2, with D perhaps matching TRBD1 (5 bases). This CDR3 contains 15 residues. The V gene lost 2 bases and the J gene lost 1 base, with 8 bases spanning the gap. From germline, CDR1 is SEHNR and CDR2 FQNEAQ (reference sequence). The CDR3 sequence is CASSLQGRNTGELFF. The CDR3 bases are TGTGCCAGCAGCTTACAGGGAAGGAACACCGGGGAGCTGTTTTTT.

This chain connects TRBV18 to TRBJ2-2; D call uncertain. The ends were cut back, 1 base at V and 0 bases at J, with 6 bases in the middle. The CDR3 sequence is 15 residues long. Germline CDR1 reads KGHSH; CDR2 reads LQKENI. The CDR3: CASSPRGPNTGELFF. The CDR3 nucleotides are TGTGCCAGCTCACCACGAGGCCCGAACACCGGGGAGCTGTTTTTT.

The CDR3 here is CASSVGQGSYNEQFF. CDR3 coding DNA: TGTGCCAGCAGCGTAGGGCAGGGGTCTTACAATGAGCAGTTCTTC. The rearrangement links TRBV9 to TRBJ2-1, with a tentative D call TRBD1 (6 bases). This CDR3 is 15 amino acids long. The germline V gene encodes CDR1 SGDLS and CDR2 YYNGEE. V shed 0 bases and J shed 4 bases, with 11 bases lying between them. Variable domain in full (rest from reference TRBV9 and TRBJ2-1): DSGVTQTPKHLITATGQRVTLRCSPRSGDLSVYWYQQSLDQGLQFLIQYYNGEERAKGNILERFSAQQFPDLHSELNLSSLELGDSALYFCASSVGQGSYNEQFFGPGTRLTVL.

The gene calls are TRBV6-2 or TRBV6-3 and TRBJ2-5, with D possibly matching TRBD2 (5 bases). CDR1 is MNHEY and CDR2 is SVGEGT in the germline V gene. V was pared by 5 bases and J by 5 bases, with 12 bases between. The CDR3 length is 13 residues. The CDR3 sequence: CASSPRGWETQYF. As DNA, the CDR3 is TGTGCCAGCAGTCCCCGAGGGTGGGAGACCCAGTACTTC.

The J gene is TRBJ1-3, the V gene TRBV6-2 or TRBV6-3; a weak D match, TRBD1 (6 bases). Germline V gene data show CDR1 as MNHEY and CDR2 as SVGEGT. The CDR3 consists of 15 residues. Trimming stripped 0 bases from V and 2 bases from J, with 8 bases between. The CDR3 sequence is CASSYSGTPGNTIYF. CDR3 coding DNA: TGTGCCAGCAGTTACTCCGGGACACCTGGAAACACCATATATTTT.

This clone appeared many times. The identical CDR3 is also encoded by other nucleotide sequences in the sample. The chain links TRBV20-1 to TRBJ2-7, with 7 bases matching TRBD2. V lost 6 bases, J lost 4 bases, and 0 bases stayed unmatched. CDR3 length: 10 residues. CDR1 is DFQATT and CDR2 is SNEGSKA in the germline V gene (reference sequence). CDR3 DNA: TGCAGTGCGCGGGGGTACGAGCAGTACTTC. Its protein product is CSARGYEQYF.

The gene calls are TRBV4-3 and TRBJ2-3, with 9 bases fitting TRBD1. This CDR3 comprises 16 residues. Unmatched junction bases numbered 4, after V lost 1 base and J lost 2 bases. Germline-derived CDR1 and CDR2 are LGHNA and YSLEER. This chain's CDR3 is CASSQGGDRATDTQYF. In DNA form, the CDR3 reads TGCGCCAGCAGCCAAGGGGGGGACAGGGCCACAGATACGCAGTATTTT.

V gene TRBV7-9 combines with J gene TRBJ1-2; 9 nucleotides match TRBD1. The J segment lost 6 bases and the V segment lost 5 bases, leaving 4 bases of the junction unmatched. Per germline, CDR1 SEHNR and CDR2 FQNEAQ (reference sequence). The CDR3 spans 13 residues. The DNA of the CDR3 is TGTGCCAGCAGCGCTACAGGGGGCCATGGCTACACCTTC. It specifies CASSATGGHGYTF.

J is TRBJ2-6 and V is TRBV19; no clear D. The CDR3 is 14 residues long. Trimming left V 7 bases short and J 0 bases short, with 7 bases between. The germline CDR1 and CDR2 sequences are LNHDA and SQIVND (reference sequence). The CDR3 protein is CASKPYSGANVLTF. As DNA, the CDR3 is TGTGCCAGTAAACCCTACTCTGGGGCCAACGTCCTGACTTTC.

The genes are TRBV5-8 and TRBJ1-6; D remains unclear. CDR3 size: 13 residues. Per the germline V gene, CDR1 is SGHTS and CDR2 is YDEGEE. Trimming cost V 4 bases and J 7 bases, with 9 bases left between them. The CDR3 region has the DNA TGTGCCAGCAGCCCTGGGCCCAATTCACCCCTCCACTTT. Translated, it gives CASSPGPNSPLHF.

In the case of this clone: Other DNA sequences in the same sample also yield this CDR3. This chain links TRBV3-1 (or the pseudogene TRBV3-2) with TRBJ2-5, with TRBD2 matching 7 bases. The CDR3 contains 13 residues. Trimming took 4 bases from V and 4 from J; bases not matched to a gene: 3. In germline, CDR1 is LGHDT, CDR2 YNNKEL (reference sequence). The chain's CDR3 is CASSPGGGETQYF. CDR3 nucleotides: TGTGCCAGCAGCCCGGGAGGAGGAGAGACCCAGTACTTC.

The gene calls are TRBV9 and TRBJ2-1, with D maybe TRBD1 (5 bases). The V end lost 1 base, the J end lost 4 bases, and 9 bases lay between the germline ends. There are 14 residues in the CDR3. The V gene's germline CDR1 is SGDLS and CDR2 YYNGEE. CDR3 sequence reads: CASSVRGGYNEQFF. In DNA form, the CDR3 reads TGTGCCAGCAGCGTAAGGGGTGGGTACAATGAGCAGTTCTTC.

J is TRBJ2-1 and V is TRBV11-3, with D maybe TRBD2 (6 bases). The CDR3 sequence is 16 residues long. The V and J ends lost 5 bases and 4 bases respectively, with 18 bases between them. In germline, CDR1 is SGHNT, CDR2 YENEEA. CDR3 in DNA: TGTGCCAGCAGCACAGGCCGGAGGGCCGCATACAATGAGCAGTTCTTC. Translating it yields CASSTGRRAAYNEQFF.

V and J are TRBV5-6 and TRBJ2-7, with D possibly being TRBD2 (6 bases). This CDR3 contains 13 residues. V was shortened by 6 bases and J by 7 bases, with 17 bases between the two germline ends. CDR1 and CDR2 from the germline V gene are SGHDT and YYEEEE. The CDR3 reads CASTPGLAMEQYF. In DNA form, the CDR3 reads TGTGCCAGCACCCCTGGGCTAGCGATGGAGCAGTACTTC.

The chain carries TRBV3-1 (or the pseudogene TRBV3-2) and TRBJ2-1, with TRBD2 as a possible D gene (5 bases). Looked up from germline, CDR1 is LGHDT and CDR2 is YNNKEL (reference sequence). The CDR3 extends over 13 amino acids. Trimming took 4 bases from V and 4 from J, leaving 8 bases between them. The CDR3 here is CASSRRAYNEQFF. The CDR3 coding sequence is TGTGCCAGCAGCCGGCGGGCATACAATGAGCAGTTCTTC.

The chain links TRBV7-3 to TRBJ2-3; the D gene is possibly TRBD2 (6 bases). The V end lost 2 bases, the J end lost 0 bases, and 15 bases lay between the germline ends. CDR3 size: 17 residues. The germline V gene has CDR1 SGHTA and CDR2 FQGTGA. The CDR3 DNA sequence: TGTGCCAGCAGCTTAGGGCCAGTGGCGGGGAGCACAGATACGCAGTATTTT. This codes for CASSLGPVAGSTDTQYF.

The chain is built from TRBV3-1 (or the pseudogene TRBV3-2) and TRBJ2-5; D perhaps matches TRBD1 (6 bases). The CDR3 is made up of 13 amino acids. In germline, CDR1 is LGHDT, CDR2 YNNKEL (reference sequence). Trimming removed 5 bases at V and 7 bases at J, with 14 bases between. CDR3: CASSESRGGTQYF. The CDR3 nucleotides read TGTGCCAGCAGCGAAAGTCGAGGGGGGACCCAGTACTTC.